This record looks at one T cell receptor (beta chain) sequence and its context. Sequencing used immunoSEQ v3. Assay: immunoSEQ multiplex PCR; the TCRdb copy retains only in-frame clones and omits some. The sample carries about 50,000 clones, roughly 85% recorded once. Time point in this sample: pre-treatment sample, taken before nivolumab and TIL therapy. This sample is drawn from a study of TIL therapy for anti-PD-1-resistant metastatic lung cancer. The CDR3 is 13 amino acids. Germline loops: CDR1 MDHEN, CDR2 SYDVKM. V dropped 3 bases and J dropped 5 bases, with 9 bases sitting between them. The sequence was collected from a woman between 25 and 80 years old with non-small cell lung cancer. The source was blood, collected at baseline. V gene TRBV28 combines with J gene TRBJ2-3; D is ambiguous. This chain's CDR3 is CASSLVNQDTQYF. For the CDR3, the DNA is TGTGCCAGCAGTTTGGTGAATCAAGATACGCAGTATTTT.